The following is a TCR beta chain sequence with its context. This clone was seen a handful of times. Its antigen is still unknown. Germline and junction disagree at one end, which may indicate a read error. The CDR1 and CDR2 encoded by the germline V gene (reference sequence) are DFQATT and SNEGSKA. The CDR3 spans 15 residues, from the cysteine through the phenylalanine. The CDR3 DNA has 45 bases and is translated from base 1. Library creation used PCR. TCRdb lists the instrument as Illumina HiSeq 4000. High-throughput sequencing was used to profile the TCR beta-chain CDR3 region of each patient. In the paper's pipeline: A classifier to discriminate distant-metastatic papillary thyroid cancer patients was built from CDR3 differences across clinicopathological groups. To measure repertoire diversity the researchers used the Shannon index, while the Morisita-Horn index served to gauge how similar the tumor and blood repertoires were. The public sequencing data were trimmed at Q25 with fastp and processed into clonotypes with MiXCR by TCRdb, which kept only in-frame beta chains. The V and J calls were not made by the authors but by TCRdb's processing. The sample table shows 91,000 or so clones, and 9.5% to 15% are seen once. Over 9% of the sample goes to the ten largest clones.

These data originate in a study of metastatic and nonmetastatic thyroid tumors (dated by TCRdb to the early 2020s). Regarding the research as a whole: Repertoires were compared across peripheral blood and tumor or nodule tissue samples from malignant and benign thyroid patients.

None of the patients had been given any treatment before thyroid surgery. Using T-cell receptor beta sequencing, the researchers looked back retrospectively at clinical samples from patients, gathered between about 2012 and 2018. Broader findings and caveats from the paper: In both blood and tumor samples, malignant tumors were reported to have significantly higher TCR beta diversity than benign nodules.

Sequencing input: blood. The V and J genes are TRBV20-1 and TRBJ2-7; TRBD2 matches 9 bases in the middle. This clonotype originated in a female donor with papillary thyroid cancer or a benign thyroid nodule (not recorded which). Some clones in this sample may be carry-over from other donors' samples. Read as DNA, the sequence is TGCAGTGCTAGAGATCCGTTAGCGGGAGAGAGGGAGCTGTACTTC. Its protein reads: CSARDPLAGERELYF.